This is a list of T cell receptor beta chains from one sample in a study of control samples from healthy donors and cancer patients. The repertoire was sequenced with immunoSEQ multiplex PCR; TCRdb's copy has only in-frame clones and lacks some. Of approximately 66,000 clones listed, around 87% are singletons. Sample: PBMCs. Every receptor here comes from a man aged 55-75 years with colorectal cancer. Each CDR3 is given with its conserved first and last residue. A D gene is named only where the DNA matches it firmly. Only some rows state a clone size, as once, few, many or a class for expanded clones.

v_call: TRBV19
clone_size: -
j_call: TRBJ2-1
d_call: -
cdr3_nt: TGTGCCAGTAGGGGGGCAAGGGACTCCTACAATGAGCAGTTCTTC
cdr3_aa: CASRGARDSYNEQFF

v_call: TRBV5-5
clone_size: -
j_call: TRBJ2-5
d_call: TRBD2
cdr3_nt: TGTGCCAGCAGCTTGAGCGGGGATATACAAGAGACCCAGTACTTC
cdr3_aa: CASSLSGDIQETQYF

v_call: TRBV6-5
clone_size: -
j_call: TRBJ2-5
d_call: -
cdr3_nt: TGTGCCAGCAGTTACTCTGGACAGACTCCCGGGGGGACCCAGTACTTC
cdr3_aa: CASSYSGQTPGGTQYF

v_call: TRBV6-2/TRBV6-3
clone_size: -
j_call: TRBJ2-7
d_call: -
cdr3_nt: TGTGCCAGCAGCGGACAAGGCTACGAGCAGTACTTC
cdr3_aa: CASSGQGYEQYF

v_call: TRBV5-1
clone_size: -
j_call: TRBJ2-1
d_call: -
cdr3_nt: TGCGCCAGCAGCTTGTCGGCACTTGAGCAGTTCTTC
cdr3_aa: CASSLSALEQFF

v_call: TRBV12-5
clone_size: once
j_call: TRBJ2-5
d_call: TRBD1
cdr3_nt: TGTGCTAGTGGTCCCGCCGGGACAGGCTTCGAGACCCAGTACTTC
cdr3_aa: CASGPAGTGFETQYF

v_call: TRBV4-3
clone_size: -
j_call: TRBJ2-3
d_call: -
cdr3_nt: TGCGCCAGCAGCCAAGAAGGAGGGCTACCACCCACAGATACGCAGTATTTT
cdr3_aa: CASSQEGGLPPTDTQYF

v_call: TRBV4-1
clone_size: -
j_call: TRBJ1-1
d_call: -
cdr3_nt: TGCGCCAGCAGCTCCAGCAGGTCTTCGGGGACTGAAGCTTTCTTT
cdr3_aa: CASSSSRSSGTEAFF

v_call: TRBV3-1/TRBV3-2
clone_size: -
j_call: TRBJ1-2
d_call: -
cdr3_nt: TGTGCCAGCCAGAGGGGTGCCTATGGCTACACCTTC
cdr3_aa: CASQRGAYGYTF

v_call: TRBV10-1
clone_size: -
j_call: TRBJ1-1
d_call: -
cdr3_nt: TGCGCCAGCAAGCGGAACATGAACACTGAAGCTTTCTTT
cdr3_aa: CASKRNMNTEAFF

v_call: TRBV7-2
clone_size: -
j_call: TRBJ1-5
d_call: TRBD1
cdr3_nt: TGTGCCAGCAGCCTCCGACAGGGTGGCAATCAGCCCCAGCATTTT
cdr3_aa: CASSLRQGGNQPQHF

v_call: TRBV7-9
clone_size: -
j_call: TRBJ2-5
d_call: -
cdr3_nt: TGTGCCAGCAGCTTGATATGGGACACCTTCCAAGAGACCCAGTACTTC
cdr3_aa: CASSLIWDTFQETQYF

v_call: TRBV9
clone_size: -
j_call: TRBJ1-6
d_call: -
cdr3_nt: TGTGCCAGCAGCGGACAGCCTAGCCATTCACCCCTCCACTTT
cdr3_aa: CASSGQPSHSPLHF